Listed below are T cell receptor beta chains from one sample, sequenced in a study of cytomegalovirus exposure and HLA in healthy donors. Repertoires were generated with immunoSEQ multiplex PCR, while TCRdb's copy carries only in-frame clones and drops some. This table has under 250,000 clones, 80% to 85% appearing once. Sequenced: PBMCs. The source of these receptors is a woman aged 40 to 50 in good health and CMV-seronegative. Each CDR3 is given with its conserved first and last residue. The D gene is left open where the match is weak. A clone size is listed for some rows: how often the clone was seen (once, few, many), or a class if it is expanded.

d_gene: -
v_gene: TRBV7-3
abundance: once
j_gene: TRBJ2-1
CDR3nt: TGTGCCAGCAGCTTAACAGGGGCAGGGGATGAGCAGTTCTTC
CDR3aa: CASSLTGAGDEQFF

d_gene: -
v_gene: TRBV28
abundance: few
j_gene: TRBJ1-4
CDR3nt: TGTGCCAGCAGTATCTGGGCTTCGACTAATGAAAAACTGTTTTTT
CDR3aa: CASSIWASTNEKLFF

d_gene: -
v_gene: TRBV6-6
abundance: -
j_gene: TRBJ2-7
CDR3nt: TGTGCCAGCAGTTTCGGACATACCTACGAGCAGTACTTC
CDR3aa: CASSFGHTYEQYF

d_gene: TRBD1
v_gene: TRBV15
abundance: once
j_gene: TRBJ1-2
CDR3nt: TGTGCCACCGGACGTCAGGGGGCGCGAGGCTACACCTTC
CDR3aa: CATGRQGARGYTF

d_gene: -
v_gene: TRBV7-9
abundance: -
j_gene: TRBJ2-7
CDR3nt: TGTGCCAGCAGTGAGCGGATGAGCTCCTACGAGCAGTACTTC
CDR3aa: CASSERMSSYEQYF

d_gene: -
v_gene: TRBV5-6
abundance: once
j_gene: TRBJ2-1
CDR3nt: TGTGCCAGCAGCTTCGTCTCGTACAATGAGCAGTTCTTC
CDR3aa: CASSFVSYNEQFF

d_gene: TRBD1
v_gene: TRBV2
abundance: -
j_gene: TRBJ2-7
CDR3nt: TGTGCCAGCAGTGCCAGAAGACAGGGGACCTACGAGCAGTACTTC
CDR3aa: CASSARRQGTYEQYF

d_gene: -
v_gene: TRBV5-1
abundance: -
j_gene: TRBJ2-7
CDR3nt: TGCGCCAGCAGCACCAGGGGGGACTCCTACGAGCAGTACTTC
CDR3aa: CASSTRGDSYEQYF

d_gene: -
v_gene: TRBV7-3
abundance: -
j_gene: TRBJ1-5
CDR3nt: TGTGCCAGCAGCTTAACTTCGGCCAGGCCCCATCAGCCCCAGCATTTT
CDR3aa: CASSLTSARPHQPQHF

d_gene: TRBD1
v_gene: TRBV29-1
abundance: -
j_gene: TRBJ2-7
CDR3nt: TGCAGCGTTGGGGCAGGGGGACCCTACGAGCAGTACTTC
CDR3aa: CSVGAGGPYEQYF

d_gene: -
v_gene: TRBV5-8
abundance: -
j_gene: TRBJ1-1
CDR3nt: TGTGCCAGCAGCGCAATTCGGACTTCGCAAGCTGAAGCTTTCTTT
CDR3aa: CASSAIRTSQAEAFF

d_gene: -
v_gene: TRBV4-1
abundance: -
j_gene: TRBJ2-7
CDR3nt: TGCGCCAGCAGCCAAGGAGACAGCTCCTACGAGCAGTACTTC
CDR3aa: CASSQGDSSYEQYF

d_gene: -
v_gene: TRBV18
abundance: -
j_gene: TRBJ1-4
CDR3nt: TGTGCCAGCTCGCAAGGGGATGCTAATGAAAAACTGTTTTTT
CDR3aa: CASSQGDANEKLFF

d_gene: -
v_gene: TRBV12-5
abundance: -
j_gene: TRBJ1-1
CDR3nt: TGTGCTAGTGCCCCCCAGGGCAACAAGGTGAACACTGAAGCTTTCTTT
CDR3aa: CASAPQGNKVNTEAFF

d_gene: -
v_gene: TRBV12-2
abundance: -
j_gene: TRBJ2-7
CDR3nt: TGTGCAAGTCGCCCAGGGTCAGGGGACGAGCAGTACTTC
CDR3aa: CASRPGSGDEQYF

d_gene: -
v_gene: TRBV16
abundance: -
j_gene: TRBJ2-7
CDR3nt: TGTGCCAGCAGCCATTTGGGGGGGCGCGGGTACGAGCAGTACTTC
CDR3aa: CASSHLGGRGYEQYF

d_gene: TRBD1
v_gene: TRBV19
abundance: few
j_gene: TRBJ1-1
CDR3nt: TGTGCCAGTAGTCACAGGGGGGAAACTTGGGCTTTCTTT
CDR3aa: CASSHRGETWAFF

d_gene: -
v_gene: TRBV27
abundance: -
j_gene: TRBJ1-1
CDR3nt: TGTGCCAGCAGTTTAGGCTCGGGGAGTGAAGCTTTCTTT
CDR3aa: CASSLGSGSEAFF

d_gene: TRBD2
v_gene: TRBV6-1
abundance: -
j_gene: TRBJ2-1
CDR3nt: TGTGCCAGTCACAGCGGGGGAATCTACAATGAGCAGTTCTTC
CDR3aa: CASHSGGIYNEQFF

d_gene: -
v_gene: TRBV2
abundance: -
j_gene: TRBJ2-5
CDR3nt: TGTGCCAGCAGTGAGGGGGCCGGAGAGACCCAGTACTTC
CDR3aa: CASSEGAGETQYF

d_gene: TRBD2
v_gene: TRBV7-7
abundance: -
j_gene: TRBJ2-5
CDR3nt: TGTGCCAGCAGCCTGGGACTAGCCGGCGAGACCCAGTACTTC
CDR3aa: CASSLGLAGETQYF

d_gene: TRBD2
v_gene: TRBV29-1
abundance: -
j_gene: TRBJ2-7
CDR3nt: TGCAGCGTGCTCGCCGGGACTAGCGGGGCCTACGAGCAGTACTTC
CDR3aa: CSVLAGTSGAYEQYF

d_gene: TRBD2
v_gene: TRBV2
abundance: -
j_gene: TRBJ2-7
CDR3nt: TGTGCCAGCAGCCATTCGGGGACTAGCGGGAGCTGGGAGCAGTACTTC
CDR3aa: CASSHSGTSGSWEQYF

d_gene: TRBD2
v_gene: TRBV11-2
abundance: once
j_gene: TRBJ2-2
CDR3nt: TGTGCCAGCACCGTTCTTCGGGGTAGCGGGAGGTGGACCGGGGAGCTGTTTTTT
CDR3aa: CASTVLRGSGRWTGELFF

d_gene: TRBD1
v_gene: TRBV28
abundance: once
j_gene: TRBJ2-2
CDR3nt: TGTGCCAGCATAAACTCGGACAGGGCCGGGGAGCTGTTTTTT
CDR3aa: CASINSDRAGELFF

d_gene: TRBD1
v_gene: TRBV5-4
abundance: -
j_gene: TRBJ1-2
CDR3nt: TGTGCCAGCGGTTATTCGGGACAGAGGCAATATGGCTACACCTTC
CDR3aa: CASGYSGQRQYGYTF

d_gene: TRBD2
v_gene: TRBV13
abundance: few
j_gene: TRBJ2-5
CDR3nt: TGTGCCAGCAGCTTAGGCGGGGGACTAAATAAAGAGACCCAGTACTTC
CDR3aa: CASSLGGGLNKETQYF

d_gene: -
v_gene: TRBV7-3
abundance: -
j_gene: TRBJ2-2
CDR3nt: TGTGCCAGCAGCTTAAGTAGGCTGACAACCGGGGAGCTGTTTTTT
CDR3aa: CASSLSRLTTGELFF

d_gene: TRBD2
v_gene: TRBV11-2
abundance: -
j_gene: TRBJ2-7
CDR3nt: TGTGCCAGCACCCTGTTCAGAGGGAGACTAGCGGAAGCCTACGAGCAGTACTTC
CDR3aa: CASTLFRGRLAEAYEQYF

d_gene: -
v_gene: TRBV19
abundance: -
j_gene: TRBJ1-5
CDR3nt: TGTGCCAGTAGTATAGATAGTAGGACATATAGCAATCAGCCCCAGCATTTT
CDR3aa: CASSIDSRTYSNQPQHF

d_gene: TRBD2
v_gene: TRBV4-2
abundance: -
j_gene: TRBJ2-5
CDR3nt: TGTGCCAGCAGCCAGGGCGGGAGGAGGTATGAGACCCAGTACTTC
CDR3aa: CASSQGGRRYETQYF